This is a list of T cell receptor beta chains from one sample in a study of T cell clones after liver transplantation. The data were produced by immunoSEQ multiplex PCR, yet TCRdb's version contains in-frame clones alone and is incomplete. The data contain tens of thousands of clones, roughly 74% of them singletons. This material consisted of CD8+ T cells from blood, taken around 52 months after liver transplant. The receptors derive from a human patient who received a liver transplant. The graft donor may have given rise to some T cells. Each CDR3 is given with its conserved first and last residue. A D gene is named only where the DNA matches it firmly. Only some rows state a clone size, as once, few, many or a class for expanded clones.

size: .
J: TRBJ2-7
D: TRBD1
V: TRBV4-1
CDR3: CASSHLGTAIYEQYF
DNA: TGCGCCAGCAGCCACCTCGGGACAGCGATTTACGAGCAGTACTTC

size: .
J: TRBJ1-2
D: .
V: TRBV30
CDR3: CAWRRQLYGYTF
DNA: TGTGCCTGGAGAAGACAGCTCTATGGCTACACCTTC

size: .
J: TRBJ2-7
D: .
V: TRBV6-5
CDR3: CASSYASSYEQYF
DNA: TGTGCCAGCAGTTACGCTAGCTCCTACGAGCAGTACTTC

size: .
J: TRBJ2-1
D: TRBD2
V: TRBV27
CDR3: CASRTLATYNEQFF
DNA: TGTGCCAGCAGAACACTAGCGACATACAATGAGCAGTTCTTC

size: once
J: TRBJ1-5
D: .
V: TRBV19
CDR3: CASSIDRSLYQPQHF
DNA: TGTGCCAGTAGTATAGATCGGTCGCTTTATCAGCCCCAGCATTTT

size: .
J: TRBJ2-3
D: TRBD2
V: TRBV4-1
CDR3: CASSRSGGAPDTQYF
DNA: TGCGCCAGCAGCCGTAGCGGGGGGGCCCCAGATACGCAGTATTTT

size: .
J: TRBJ2-4
D: .
V: TRBV7-9
CDR3: CASSLTGQNIQYF
DNA: TGTGCCAGCAGCTTAACAGGACAAAACATTCAGTACTTC

size: .
J: TRBJ1-6
D: .
V: TRBV19
CDR3: CASSPGTENSPLHF
DNA: TGTGCCAGTAGTCCCGGGACGGAGAATTCACCCCTCCACTTT

size: .
J: TRBJ2-7
D: .
V: TRBV27
CDR3: CASSFGDTSYEQYF
DNA: TGTGCCAGCAGTTTCGGAGACACATCCTACGAGCAGTACTTC

size: .
J: TRBJ2-1
D: .
V: TRBV6-5
CDR3: CASSYYRADEQFF
DNA: TGTGCCAGCAGTTACTATCGCGCTGATGAGCAGTTCTTC

size: .
J: TRBJ2-2
D: .
V: TRBV7-9
CDR3: CASSPEGTHTGELFF
DNA: TGTGCCAGCAGCCCAGAGGGAACCCACACCGGGGAGCTGTTTTTT

size: .
J: TRBJ2-7
D: .
V: TRBV19
CDR3: CASSFGQGYEQYF
DNA: TGTGCCAGTAGTTTCGGTCAGGGTTACGAGCAGTACTTC

size: .
J: TRBJ2-7
D: TRBD2
V: TRBV27
CDR3: CASSSWTSGENSYEQYF
DNA: TGTGCCAGCAGTTCCTGGACTAGCGGGGAGAACTCCTACGAGCAGTACTTC

size: .
J: TRBJ2-1
D: .
V: TRBV18
CDR3: CASSPGYNEQFF
DNA: TGTGCCAGCTCACCTGGATACAATGAGCAGTTCTTC

size: .
J: TRBJ1-1
D: .
V: TRBV28
CDR3: CASSSPAINTEAFF
DNA: TGTGCCAGCAGTTCCCCGGCTATTAACACTGAAGCTTTCTTT

size: .
J: TRBJ2-2
D: .
V: TRBV27
CDR3: CASSLGGGTGELFF
DNA: TGTGCCAGCAGTTTGGGTGGGGGCACCGGGGAGCTGTTTTTT

size: .
J: TRBJ2-2
D: .
V: TRBV19
CDR3: CASSIEGGHNTGELFF
DNA: TGTGCCAGTAGTATAGAGGGGGGCCACAACACCGGGGAGCTGTTTTTT

size: .
J: TRBJ2-5
D: .
V: TRBV6-5
CDR3: CASTMADPYQETQYF
DNA: TGTGCCAGCACCATGGCCGATCCGTACCAAGAGACCCAGTACTTC

size: few
J: TRBJ2-7
D: TRBD1
V: TRBV30
CDR3: CAWSATGRDEQYF
DNA: TGTGCCTGGAGTGCGACAGGGCGGGACGAGCAGTACTTC

size: once
J: TRBJ2-7
D: .
V: TRBV28
CDR3: CASSRPDEQYF
DNA: TGTGCCAGCAGTCGACCAGACGAGCAGTACTTC

size: .
J: TRBJ2-7
D: .
V: TRBV2
CDR3: CASSVNQGSYEQYF
DNA: TGTGCCAGCAGTGTCAACCAGGGATCCTACGAGCAGTACTTC

size: .
J: TRBJ1-2
D: .
V: TRBV6-5
CDR3: CASSYSLYNYGYTF
DNA: TGTGCCAGCAGTTACTCTCTCTATAACTATGGCTACACCTTC

size: .
J: TRBJ1-1
D: TRBD1
V: TRBV6-5
CDR3: CASRTGEMVEAFF
DNA: TGTGCCAGCAGAACAGGGGAAATGGTTGAAGCTTTCTTT

size: medium-sized
J: TRBJ2-7
D: .
V: TRBV14
CDR3: CASSLVGYEQYF
DNA: TGTGCCAGCAGCCTAGTCGGGTACGAGCAGTACTTC

size: .
J: TRBJ2-1
D: .
V: TRBV4-1
CDR3: CASSQPNSVEQFF
DNA: TGCGCCAGCAGCCAACCTAACTCGGTTGAGCAGTTCTTC

size: .
J: TRBJ2-1
D: TRBD2
V: TRBV28
CDR3: CASREAGGSSEQFF
DNA: TGTGCCAGCAGGGAAGCGGGGGGATCATCTGAGCAGTTCTTC

size: .
J: TRBJ2-2
D: .
V: TRBV27
CDR3: CASSLSSTGELFF
DNA: TGTGCCAGCAGTTTATCGTCCACCGGGGAGCTGTTTTTT

size: .
J: TRBJ2-1
D: TRBD2
V: TRBV2
CDR3: CASSLTSGGANEQFF
DNA: TGTGCCAGCAGTCTGACTAGCGGGGGGGCCAATGAGCAGTTCTTC

size: .
J: TRBJ1-1
D: TRBD1
V: TRBV6-6
CDR3: CASISDRGSGATEAFF
DNA: TGTGCCAGCATATCGGACAGGGGGTCGGGGGCCACTGAAGCTTTCTTT

size: many
J: TRBJ1-4
D: .
V: TRBV25-1
CDR3: CASSEPGRSNEKLFF
DNA: TGTGCCAGCAGTGAACCCGGACGGTCTAATGAAAAACTGTTTTTT

size: .
J: TRBJ1-2
D: TRBD1
V: TRBV10-2
CDR3: CASSDRDPYGYTF
DNA: TGCGCCAGCAGCGACAGGGACCCCTATGGCTACACCTTC

size: few
J: TRBJ1-1
D: .
V: TRBV9
CDR3: CASSVGDTEAFF
DNA: TGTGCCAGCAGCGTAGGTGACACTGAAGCTTTCTTT

size: .
J: TRBJ2-3
D: .
V: TRBV27
CDR3: CASSPTFTDTQYF
DNA: TGTGCCAGCAGTCCGACATTCACAGATACGCAGTATTTT

size: .
J: TRBJ2-1
D: .
V: TRBV5-6
CDR3: CASSPVEGTSYNEQFF
DNA: TGTGCCAGCAGCCCCGTCGAGGGGACCTCCTACAATGAGCAGTTCTTC

size: .
J: TRBJ1-2
D: .
V: TRBV27
CDR3: CASSLAGYGYTF
DNA: TGTGCCAGCAGTTTGGCCGGTTATGGCTACACCTTC

size: .
J: TRBJ2-3
D: TRBD1
V: TRBV11-3
CDR3: CASSFRQGGTDTQYF
DNA: TGTGCCAGCAGCTTCCGGCAGGGGGGCACAGATACGCAGTATTTT

size: .
J: TRBJ1-4
D: .
V: TRBV5-5
CDR3: CASSLGNGNEKLFF
DNA: TGTGCCAGCAGCTTGGGGAACGGTAATGAAAAACTGTTTTTT

size: .
J: TRBJ1-2
D: .
V: TRBV23-1
CDR3: CASSQSGRGGYGYTF
DNA: TGCGCCAGCAGTCAATCCGGAAGGGGCGGCTATGGCTACACCTTC

size: .
J: TRBJ2-3
D: .
V: TRBV6-4
CDR3: CASSDSQVCTDTQYF
DNA: TGTGCCAGCAGTGACTCCCAGGTATGCACAGATACGCAGTATTTT

size: .
J: TRBJ2-7
D: .
V: TRBV5-8
CDR3: CASTPPASESSYEQYF
DNA: TGTGCTAGCACCCCGCCGGCTAGCGAGAGCTCCTACGAGCAGTACTTC